The T cell receptor (beta chain) described here comes from a study of T cell changes during pregnancy in multiple sclerosis. The CDR3 length is 15 residues. Trimming took 10 bases from V and 3 from J; bases not matched to a gene: 13. Germline V gives CDR1 MDHEN, CDR2 SYDVKM. Libraries were prepared by immunoSEQ multiplex PCR; TCRdb keeps only in-frame clonotypes and omits some of them. The sample holds tens of thousands of clones, around 88% seen once. The sequence was collected from a female donor in good health, enrolled as a control in a pregnancy study. The V gene is TRBV28, the J gene TRBJ2-7; TRBD1 matches 9 bases. The sequenced sample was CD4+ T cells from peripheral blood mononuclear cells, obtained in the first trimester of pregnancy. Here the CDR3 reads CATYTAGQGYYEQYF. In DNA, the CDR3 is TGTGCCACATACACGGCGGGACAGGGATACTACGAGCAGTACTTC.